This entry is about one T cell receptor (beta chain). This clone's antigen is unknown. Per-base qualities were not stored, and no clone one base away is much larger. The cohort consisted of 650 to 700 healthy bone marrow donors. At the time of sampling, all cohort members were nominally healthy, though unrecorded immune exposures were likely present. The donor tested CMV seronegative and was one of the 352 seronegative cohort members. Each donor provided a peripheral blood sample, and peripheral blood mononuclear cells were used for TCR beta sequencing. The Qiagen DNeasy Blood Extraction Kit was used to extract genomic DNA from the blood cell samples. The library was obtained by the immunoSEQ multiplex PCR assay. The multiplex PCR relied on a mix of 60 forward primers for TCR Vbeta segments and 13 reverse primers for TCR Jbeta segments. The CDR3 region of rearranged TCR beta genes was amplified from genomic DNA by a multiplex PCR assay. On the Illumina HiSeq System, the amplified TCR beta libraries were sequenced as 87-base-pair reads. The authors' pipeline ran thus. Across the roughly 670 repertoires, a later analysis counted 80 million or so unique TCR beta chains, approximately 10 million of which were shared by at least two donors. Raw reads were error-corrected and collapsed into unique sequences with a nearest-neighbor algorithm that merged closely related sequences to remove PCR and sequencing errors. To assign V, D and J gene segments, CDR3 sequences were aligned to IMGT reference sequences. For a sequence to be retained, a match of at least six nucleotides was required to both a V gene segment and a J gene segment. Rearrangements were classified as productive when the CDR3 lacked stop codons and remained in frame with V and J, and all other rearrangements were classified as non-productive. CDR3 was defined according to IMGT convention as the region running from the second conserved V-encoded cysteine to the conserved J-encoded phenylalanine. The earlier analysis of some 540 of the donors excluded any sequence lacking an unambiguous match to a single V gene segment. An earlier analysis of around 600 of the donors classified V segments as functional when productive rearrangements were above 56.7% and as segregating when the standard deviation between donors was above 5%. A statistical classification framework was developed to diagnose cytomegalovirus status using the catalog of TCR beta chain sequences. In a later analysis, V and J genes were assigned by comparing TCR nucleotide sequences against IMGT/GENE-DB human TR gene sequences. The TCRdist pipeline was used in a later analysis to assign CDR3 sequences and most-parsimonious VDJ recombination scenarios. In a later analysis, each TCR beta chain was defined by its CDR3 amino acid sequence together with its V-gene family, and reads without a unique V-gene family were excluded. In a later analysis, 450 to 600 highly shared, low-generation-probability nucleotide sequences were removed to address suspected cross-contamination and a sequencing artifact. In a later analysis, a clonal expansion index for each public chain was calculated from normalized within-repertoire ranks of inferred template counts. In a later analysis, generation probabilities were computed using a VDJ recombination model fitted to out-of-frame rearrangements, and the results were checked against IGoR. In a later analysis, TCR-TCR, TCR-HLA and TCR-CMV co-occurrence was scored with hypergeometric tests, and a repertoire-size bias correction was applied to TCR pairs. To estimate false discovery rates, a later analysis permuted the HLA or CMV assignments 20 times. A later analysis grouped co-occurring TCRs with DBSCAN, adding TCRdist sequence similarity when clustering within HLA-allele-positive subsets. Co-occurrence clustering excluded repertoires with fewer than 30,000 or more than 120,000 public chains, plus five with anomalous nucleotide sharing. TCRdb re-hosts the immuneACCESS table, in-frame sequences only. Its copies lack some clones; in the studies checked, an unresolved V gene accounts for under half of them, and the cause for the rest is not known. The DNA was the basis for D and trimming; V, J and clone size are from that table. Here the sample has roughly 170,000 clones; roughly 75% occur a single time. Approximately 2.4% of the sample belongs to the ten largest clones.

The germline V gene encodes CDR1 MNHEY and CDR2 SVGAGI. Including cysteine and phenylalanine, the CDR3 has 13 amino acids. CDR3 DNA is the only sequence kept; it has 39 bases, read in frame from the first base. V sheds 4 bases and J sheds 9 bases, leaving 16 bases between their ends. The data belong to a study of cytomegalovirus exposure and HLA in healthy donors (TCRdb year 2017). For the study in its entirety: In an earlier analysis of several hundred of the donors, under 300 Gb of sequence data and 90 million to 120 million unique TCR beta sequences from roughly 180 million T cells were reported. Approximately 300 gigabases of sequencing data and 70 million to 100 million unique TCR sequences made up an early release that covered roughly 670 HLA-typed donors. Of the approximately 400 genotyped donors, about 84% fell in the genetic ancestry cluster associated with self-reported Caucasian donors. The study aimed to test whether cataloging public T cell receptors could reveal signatures of past pathogen exposure. The study used immunosequencing to profile the T cell repertoires of approximately 690 subjects and linked those repertoires to cytomegalovirus serostatus. In addition to the first cohort of 500 to 850 subjects, a separate validation cohort of 130 or so different subjects was used. To predict cytomegalovirus infection status, the study combined high-throughput TCR immunosequencing, statistical association of individual TCRs with disease status, and machine learning. To study patterns of TCR occurrence, a later analysis re-analyzed previously published TCR beta repertoires from under 750 donors and added high-resolution HLA genotyping. Rather than drawing on any new phenotypic data, the later analysis identified candidate immune exposures from TCR beta sequences and the way those sequences occurred across donors. An earlier analysis of about 600 of the donors used high-throughput TCR beta sequencing to judge whether each TCR beta V gene segment behaved as functional or pseudogenic. Donor age, sex, ethnicity and CMV serostatus were compiled together with the repertoire data. A later genetic analysis took genome-wide SNP genotypes for about 55% of the 666 donors and used that subset as a discovery cohort. Every repertoire in the discovery cohort had been generated on one and the same sequencing platform. HLA typing covered class I and class II loci at four-digit resolution. The number of typed donors differed by locus: 629-630 for A, B, C, DRB1 and DQB1; some 540 for DQA1; 606 for DPA1; and roughly 450 for DPB1. A few DR-DQ haplotypes were treated as single units for association and clustering because of strong linkage in the cohort. Across about 370 genotyped donors of the cohort, an average of about 240,000 unique TCR beta nucleotide sequences per donor were sequenced, and roughly 20% of those sequences were non-productive. Broad study findings and their caveats: An earlier analysis of around 600 of the donors showed that most TCR beta V segments appeared in productive rearrangements either about 87% or about 30% of the time, which broadly matched IMGT annotations. Most TCR sequences were seen in very few donors, while some public TCRs were found in many individuals. When HLA alleles, especially DR and DQ, strongly co-occurred, attributing TCR associations to individual alleles was difficult. It was suggested by the authors that the approach could potentially be generalized to other disease states and immunological phenotypes. In a later analysis, 16,951 TCR beta sequences were associated with specific HLA alleles at a false discovery rate of 0.05. Because counts were too low, fewer than 20 rarely observed V segments, including chromosome 9 orphons, were excluded from the earlier analysis of several hundred of the donors. A cluster of highly shared sequence variants was judged likely to be a technical artifact of the sequencing pipeline. A later analysis found that HLA-associated TCR beta chains were more clonally expanded and had lower generation probabilities than equally common non-associated chains. Linkage disequilibrium might explain the correlated functional status among segregating V segments, but an unknown experimental factor could not be excluded. A total of 150 to 200 TCR beta chains were listed by the study as associated with cytomegalovirus. According to a later analysis, parvovirus B19, influenza, CMV and Epstein-Barr virus appeared linked to several top co-occurrence clusters. The only immune exposure information available for the cohort was CMV serostatus. Sequencing depth was assumed to be roughly uniform across donors in the presence/absence analyses, though that assumption may not hold. According to a later analysis, TCR association rates differed among HLA loci, with DRB1 alleles showing the most associated TCRs and HLA-C alleles showing the fewest. The classifier was reported to diagnose cytomegalovirus status with high specificity and sensitivity in both the original and validation cohorts. In a later genetic analysis, fewer N-insertions in productive TCRs were reported among donors in an Asian-associated ancestry cluster than the 666-donor mean. Only TCR beta chains were sequenced in this cohort, and the absence of alpha or paired-chain data limited detectable features. V-gene and J-gene trimming of TCR beta chains was associated with a missense DCLRE1C variant in a later genetic analysis, and the association was replicated in an independent cohort. HLA typing was unavailable for some donors at each locus, so association tests used only the typed subset. Some IMGT-functional V segments, including TRBV6-2 and TRBV6-3, could not be told apart with the 87-base-pair reads, so those segments were excluded. A further reported finding was that TCR beta sequences accurately predicted the HLA-A and HLA-B alleles for most subjects in the first cohort. According to a later analysis, most CMV-associated TCR beta chains appeared to be HLA-restricted, and the HLA associations seemed to be driven largely by CMV exposure. In vitro tests confirmed that three of the cytomegalovirus-associated TCR beta chains recognize cytomegalovirus antigens.

What was sequenced was PBMCs. The origin of this receptor is a female donor in good health and CMV-seronegative. The chain employs TRBV6-5 and TRBJ2-7; TRBD1 is possibly the D segment (5 matching bases). CDR3 loop: CASSSDSLTGQYF. The sequenced DNA is TGTGCCAGCAGTTCAGACAGCCTTACGGGGCAGTACTTC.